These T cell receptor beta chains were read from a single sample in a study of T cells in Graves' hyperthyroidism and ophthalmopathy. Each CDR3 protein is one row after TCRdb ran MiXCR on the multiplex PCR reads. The sample lists fewer than 650,000 distinct CDR3 sequences, 12% to 15% seen once, with about 7% in the top ten. The sample consisted of blood. The receptor source for this set is a woman between 18 and 30 years old with Graves' ophthalmopathy. The CDR3 runs from the conserved cysteine through the conserved F or W.

J,V,CDR3
TRBJ1-5,TRBV27,CASRPGQGSNQPQHF
TRBJ2-3,TRBV28,CASSRLQGLPDTQYF
TRBJ2-2,TRBV6-1,CASSDIRATGELFF
TRBJ2-3,TRBV10-3,CAISVSGSTDTQYF
TRBJ2-1,TRBV9,CASSRNRDRYNEQFF
TRBJ2-5,TRBV30,CAWSEDSSPPETQYF
TRBJ2-1,TRBV25-1,CASNGTSGRTRYNEQFF
TRBJ2-3,TRBV5-1,CASSSRLLAGGPDTQYF
TRBJ2-1,TRBV6-1,CASSGTNNEQFF
TRBJ2-7,TRBV12-3/TRBV12-4,CASGKRLSYEQYF
TRBJ2-7,TRBV19,CASSIAEQSSYEQYF
TRBJ2-7,TRBV7-2,CASSPRASGRRDEQYF
TRBJ1-2,TRBV19,CASSPFRGPGYGYTF
TRBJ2-3,TRBV12-3/TRBV12-4,CASTLDSMDTQYF
TRBJ1-1,TRBV19,CASTTTGLSTEAFF
TRBJ2-7,TRBV7-9,CASSLAEQPYEQYF
TRBJ2-2,TRBV30,CAWTPGHLNTGELFF
TRBJ1-4,TRBV6-1,CASSRRGSTALNEKLFF
TRBJ2-1,TRBV20-1,CSASGGRDPYNEQFF
TRBJ1-2,TRBV11-2,CASSSPTEPYGYTF
TRBJ1-2,TRBV5-6,CASISTGVYGYTF
TRBJ2-3,TRBV13,CASSPQAVTSTDTQYF
TRBJ2-3,TRBV9,CASSVAGLGTDTQYF
TRBJ2-7,TRBV5-5,CASSWGTGGLYEQYF
TRBJ2-7,TRBV29-1,CSARQGGRIYEQYF
TRBJ2-2,TRBV7-7,CASSLGGPANTGELFF
TRBJ2-5,TRBV18,CASSHREGTFQETQYF
TRBJ2-5,TRBV28,CASSFPEAGTYQETQYF
TRBJ1-1,TRBV29-1,CSVGGQLLNTEAFF
-,TRBV12-3/TRBV12-4,CASSEVTRTSSPYEQFF
TRBJ1-4,TRBV2,CASSSRLGTNEKLFF
TRBJ2-3,TRBV27,CASSQWTGRASTDTQYF
TRBJ1-3,TRBV12-3/TRBV12-4,CATTTRQGASTIYF
TRBJ1-6,TRBV6-2/TRBV6-3,CASSYSNTYEQYFGPGHSPLHF
TRBJ1-5,TRBV20-1,CTTARGQPQHF
TRBJ1-1,TRBV7-8,CASTVVGGGDAEAFF
TRBJ2-7,TRBV12-3/TRBV12-4,CASSRGDGVNEQYF
TRBJ1-2,TRBV5-6,CASSYHNREDYTF
TRBJ2-1,TRBV4-1,CASSQDVLGGYAQFF
TRBJ2-1,TRBV6-6,CASSYSGLAGVDEQFF
TRBJ2-6,TRBV7-9,CASRAGAGANVLTF
TRBJ2-2,TRBV28,CASRGGVDGELFF
TRBJ2-2,TRBV6-1,CASTPRDRGSGELFF
TRBJ2-2,TRBV29-1,CSVEGLTGTNTGELFF
TRBJ2-3,TRBV9,CASSVEGGLAGGTQYF
TRBJ2-5,TRBV7-9,CASSPHQLKTRLALETQYF
TRBJ2-1,TRBV19,CASSSDFTATYNEQFF
TRBJ1-4,TRBV4-3,CASSQDQGRKLFF
TRBJ1-5,TRBV27,CASSPRDIYQPQHF
TRBJ2-2,TRBV20-1,CSARDVSERGYTGELFF
TRBJ1-2,TRBV18,CASSPPGALFGYTF
TRBJ2-7,TRBV29-1,CSVEVTWAEQYF
TRBJ2-3,TRBV7-3,CASSLGGEGDTQYF
TRBJ2-5,TRBV20-1,CSASKGAQYF
TRBJ2-7,TRBV10-3,CAISESWEVDEQYF
TRBJ2-1,TRBV7-2,CASSKRDKPMFF
TRBJ1-6,TRBV28,CASSPPRGSGSPLHF
TRBJ2-7,TRBV19,CASTSGTGTRYEQYF
TRBJ2-7,TRBV20-1,CSARAIAGPYEQYF